A single sample is the source of the 29 T cell receptor beta chains below, sequenced in a study of neoadjuvant anti-PD-1 for oral cavity cancer. TCRdb keeps only in-frame clones here, not all; method: immunoSEQ multiplex PCR. The table shows some 14,000 clones, with 75% occurring only once. Specified time point: after neoadjuvant nivolumab, at surgical resection. The specimen was PBMCs, collected after nivolumab (anti-PD-1) treatment. These receptors all come from a person between 40 and 85 years old with oral cavity squamous cell carcinoma.

This sequence joins TRBV6-5 and TRBJ2-3; 9 nucleotides align to TRBD1. CDR1 and CDR2 (germline): MNHEY, SVGAGI. V trimming: 6 bases; J trimming: 5 bases; junction bases outside the gene matches: 9. The CDR3 spans 15 residues. CDR3 sequence: CASRGTGSGRDTQYF. In DNA form, the CDR3 reads TGTGCCAGCAGAGGGACAGGGAGCGGTCGAGATACGCAGTATTTT.

The V gene is TRBV4-2, the J gene TRBJ1-6, with 8 bases identical to TRBD1. Germline CDR1 is LGHNA and CDR2 is YNFKEQ. The V segment lost 2 bases and the J segment 6 bases; nucleotides outside the gene matches: 3. The CDR3 totals 15 residues. CDR3 sequence (DNA): TGTGCCAGCAGCCAACAGACAGGGGCTAATTCACCCCTCCACTTT. It is translated as CASSQQTGANSPLHF.

The V and J genes are TRBV27 and TRBJ1-5, with 7 nucleotides matching TRBD1. The germline CDR1 and CDR2 sequences are MNHEY and SMNVEV (reference sequence). V lost 6 bases to trimming and J lost 5 bases; unmatched junction nucleotides: 13. The CDR3 extends over 16 amino acids. This chain's CDR3 is CASRKQGTVRDQPQHF. The CDR3 DNA follows: TGTGCCAGCAGGAAACAGGGGACGGTACGTGATCAGCCCCAGCATTTT.

This clone was picked up one time. The genes are TRBV6-4 and TRBJ1-1, with a tentative D call TRBD1 (6 bases). The V end lost 6 bases, the J end lost 1 base, and 9 bases lay between the germline ends. The CDR3 covers 13 residues. Germline V gene data show CDR1 as MRHNA and CDR2 as SNTAGT. The CDR3 region has the DNA TGTGCCAGCAGGGGACACGCGAACACTGAAGCTTTCTTT. Translation: CASRGHANTEAFF.

This clone was seen once. CDR3 coding DNA: TGTGCCAGCAGCTCGGGGGAGAAGGGTGCTGATGGCTACACCTTC. Translation gives CASSSGEKGADGYTF. The chain is built from TRBV5-5 and TRBJ1-2; TRBD1 might be the D (5 bases). The ends were cut back, 3 bases at V and 6 bases at J, with 18 bases in the middle. CDR3 length: 15 amino acids. Looked up from germline, CDR1 is SGHKS and CDR2 is YYEKEE (reference sequence).

The J gene is TRBJ2-7, the V gene TRBV13; 7 bases align to TRBD2. The V gene end was trimmed by 4 bases and the J gene end by 7 bases; junction bases not matched to a gene: 10. CDR3 length: 14 amino acids. Germline V gives CDR1 PRHDT, CDR2 FYEKMQ (reference sequence). The CDR3 bases are TGTGCCAGCAGCTCGGGACTAAATCGCAGGGAGCAGTACTTC. Translating it yields CASSSGLNRREQYF. The full variable domain, rest sourced from reference TRBV13 and TRBJ2-7, is AAGVIQSPRHLIKEKRETATLKCYPIPRHDTVYWYQQGPGQDPQFLISFYEKMQSDKGSIPDRFSAQQFSDYHSELNMSSLELGDSALYFCASSSGLNRREQYFGPGTRLTVT.

This chain joins TRBV30 and TRBJ2-7; 7 positions match TRBD1. The CDR3 runs 13 residues. Germline trimming cut 2 bases from V and 2 bases from J; bases unmatched to any gene: 3. Per germline, CDR1 GTSNPN and CDR2 SVGIG (reference sequence). The CDR3 nucleotides read TGTGCCTGGAGTCGGGACAGACCCTACGAGCAGTACTTC. It yields the protein CAWSRDRPYEQYF.

The rearrangement joins TRBV28 to TRBJ2-7; D is unclear. In germline, CDR1 is MDHEN, CDR2 SYDVKM. This CDR3 region has 14 residues. The V gene lost 2 bases and the J gene lost 4 bases, with 12 bases spanning the gap. The CDR3, as DNA: TGTGCCAGCAGTTTAGGCCGCATTGGGTACGAGCAGTACTTC. Encoded protein: CASSLGRIGYEQYF.

J is TRBJ1-2 and V is TRBV9; D is possibly TRBD1 (6 bases). Looked up from germline, CDR1 is SGDLS and CDR2 is YYNGEE. V lost 0 bases and J 3 bases, leaving 21 bases between the germline ends. The CDR3 has 18 residues. The CDR3 spells CASSVAGTLAWGDYGYTF. CDR3 nucleotides: TGTGCCAGCAGCGTAGCGGGGACACTCGCCTGGGGGGACTATGGCTACACCTTC. The whole variable domain, filled in from reference TRBV9 and TRBJ1-2, reads DSGVTQTPKHLITATGQRVTLRCSPRSGDLSVYWYQQSLDQGLQFLIQYYNGEERAKGNILERFSAQQFPDLHSELNLSSLELGDSALYFCASSVAGTLAWGDYGYTFGSGTRLTVV.

V usage is TRBV28 and J usage is TRBJ2-5; D is possibly TRBD2 (6 bases). In germline, CDR1 is MDHEN, CDR2 SYDVKM. V was cut by 3 bases and J by 2 bases, with 10 bases left in between. This CDR3 comprises 14 residues. The CDR3 DNA reads TGTGCCAGCAGTTTCGCGGGACCACAAGAGACCCAGTACTTC. The encoded protein is CASSFAGPQETQYF.

The V and J genes are TRBV9 and TRBJ2-7, with no clear D. The V gene's germline CDR1 is SGDLS and CDR2 YYNGEE. This CDR3 contains 14 residues. Trimming removed 0 bases at V and 5 bases at J, with 12 bases between. Here the CDR3 DNA reads TGTGCCAGCAGCGTAGAACTAACCCCCGACGAGCAGTACTTC. It translates to CASSVELTPDEQYF.

This clone was found once. This chain links TRBV29-1 with TRBJ1-3; TRBD1 matches at 9 bases. V shed 7 bases, J shed 3 bases, and the junction held 4 bases outside the gene matches. There are 13 residues in the CDR3. Germline V gives CDR1 SQVTM, CDR2 ANQGSEA. The CDR3 nucleotides read TGCAGCGCTGGACAGGGGAATGGAAACACCATATATTTT. It encodes CSAGQGNGNTIYF.

This chain connects TRBV7-2 to TRBJ2-4; 11 bases match TRBD1. Germline CDR1 and CDR2: SGHTA and FQGNSA. The CDR3 totals 14 residues. Unmatched junction bases numbered 5, after V lost 5 bases and J lost 8 bases. Written as DNA, the CDR3 is TGTGCCAGCAGCCTACCGGGACAGGGGGACATTCAGTACTTC. Translating it yields CASSLPGQGDIQYF. The whole variable domain, remainder taken from reference TRBV7-2 and TRBJ2-4, is GAGVSQSPSNKVTEKGKDVELRCDPISGHTALYWYRQSLGQGLEFLIYFQGNSAPDKSGLPSDRFSAERTGGSVSTLTIQRTQQEDSAVYLCASSLPGQGDIQYFGAGTRLSVL.

The CDR3 spells CASSQDVTSLSSGQFF. DNA of the CDR3: TGCGCCAGCAGCCAAGACGTCACTAGTTTGAGCTCCGGGCAGTTCTTC. The rearrangement joins TRBV4-1 to TRBJ2-1, with a weak D call TRBD2 (5 bases). The CDR3 has 16 residues. V lost 0 bases, J lost 12 bases, and 21 bases lay in between. Germline V gene sequence: CDR1 MGHRA, CDR2 YSYEKL.

In this sample, this clone turned up once. The chain employs TRBV9 and TRBJ1-4, with a possible D match to TRBD1 (5 bases). This CDR3 region has 16 residues. V shed 3 bases and J shed 4 bases, with 16 bases lying between them. Germline CDR1 reads SGDLS; CDR2 reads YYNGEE. The chain's CDR3 is CASSGGIQASNEKLFF. The DNA of the CDR3 is TGTGCCAGCAGCGGGGGTATACAGGCGAGTAATGAAAAACTGTTTTTT. Full variable domain (remainder filled in from reference TRBV9 and TRBJ1-4): DSGVTQTPKHLITATGQRVTLRCSPRSGDLSVYWYQQSLDQGLQFLIQYYNGEERAKGNILERFSAQQFPDLHSELNLSSLELGDSALYFCASSGGIQASNEKLFFGSGTQLSVL.

The chain is built from TRBV12-5 and TRBJ2-7; 9 nucleotides agree with TRBD2. The CDR3 loop spans 18 amino acids. Germline V gene data show CDR1 as LGHNT and CDR2 as FRNRAP. V trimming: 0 bases; J trimming: 6 bases; junction bases outside the gene matches: 15. For the CDR3, the DNA is TGTGCTAGTGGTTTGGTACCGGCTAGCGGGGCCACCGCGTCCGAGCAGTACTTC. Its protein is CASGLVPASGATASEQYF.

This chain uses TRBV5-1 with TRBJ2-1, with 11 bases aligning to TRBD2. The J segment lost 0 bases and the V segment lost 4 bases, leaving 3 bases of the junction unmatched. CDR3 length equals 16 residues. Germline V gene sequence: CDR1 SGHRS, CDR2 YFSETQ. The CDR3 protein is CASSPTSGGSYNEQFF. The CDR3 DNA follows: TGCGCCAGCAGCCCTACTAGCGGGGGCTCCTACAATGAGCAGTTCTTC.

The chain is built from TRBV7-2 and TRBJ2-1; TRBD1 agrees at 11 bases. The length of the CDR3 is 16 residues. Germline loops: CDR1 SGHTA, CDR2 FQGNSA. The J segment lost 4 bases and the V segment lost 4 bases, leaving 6 bases of the junction unmatched. The CDR3 loop is CASSSHGTGGYNEQFF. The CDR3 nucleotides read TGTGCCAGCAGCTCGCACGGGACAGGGGGTTACAATGAGCAGTTCTTC.

The chain employs TRBV4-2 and TRBJ2-5; 9 bases match TRBD1. CDR3 length: 16 residues. The junction had 7 bases not matched to a gene; V was cut back by 0 bases and J by 5 bases. CDR1 and CDR2 (germline): LGHNA, YNFKEQ. The CDR3 sequence: CASSQDPTGGLETQYF. The CDR3 DNA sequence: TGTGCCAGCAGCCAAGACCCGACAGGGGGGTTGGAGACCCAGTACTTC.

This chain connects TRBV10-3 to TRBJ2-1; D gene unclear. This CDR3 has 15 residues. Per the germline V gene, CDR1 is ENHRY and CDR2 is SYGVKD. With 5 bases removed from V and 7 bases from J, the gap between germline ends came to 18 bases. The DNA for the CDR3 is TGTGCCATCAGTTCTCTCCCGGGTTCCAGAAATGAGCAGTTCTTC. This encodes CAISSLPGSRNEQFF.

This chain uses TRBV11-2 with TRBJ1-2, with 7 bases identical to TRBD1. V dropped 8 bases and J dropped 5; count of bases not matched to a gene: 8. CDR3 size: 13 residues. Per germline, CDR1 SGHAT and CDR2 FQNNGV. Here the CDR3 DNA reads TGTGCCAGCGGCCCGGGACAGCGATATGGCTACACCTTC. Translated, it gives CASGPGQRYGYTF. The entire variable domain, with the rest obtained from reference TRBV11-2 and TRBJ1-2, is as follows: EAGVAQSPRYKIIEKRQSVAFWCNPISGHATLYWYQQILGQGPKLLIQFQNNGVVDDSQLPKDRFSAERLKGVDSTLKIQPAKLEDSAVYLCASGPGQRYGYTFGSGTRLTVV.

The rearrangement links TRBV20-1 to TRBJ1-2, with 9 bases aligning to TRBD1. Germline CDR1 reads DFQATT; CDR2 reads SNEGSKA (reference sequence). The CDR3 totals 11 residues. The CDR3 coding sequence is TGCAGGGCGACAGGGGGACATGGCTACACCTTC. Protein product: CRATGGHGYTF.

The rearrangement links TRBV18 to TRBJ1-2; TRBD1 agrees at 9 bases. The CDR3 extends over 12 amino acids. V lost 6 bases to trimming and J lost 13 bases; unmatched junction nucleotides: 9. Looked up from germline, CDR1 is KGHSH and CDR2 is LQKENI. The CDR3 DNA follows: TGTGCCAGCTCTCTCGGGACAGGGCCGGCCACCTTC. The encoded protein is CASSLGTGPATF.

The sample holds a few counts of this clone. The chain joins TRBV19 to TRBJ2-2; TRBD1 agrees at 9 bases. V shed 3 bases, J shed 1 base, and the junction held 3 bases outside the gene matches. Germline CDR1 LNHDA, CDR2 SQIVND (reference sequence). CDR3 length equals 16 residues. CDR3 sequence (DNA): TGTGCCAGTAGTATTGCGGGACAGGGGAACACCGGGGAGCTGTTTTTT. It codes for CASSIAGQGNTGELFF.

The chain uses TRBV19 and TRBJ2-6; D is undetermined. The V gene's germline CDR1 is LNHDA and CDR2 SQIVND (reference sequence). V was trimmed by 4 bases and J by 0 bases, leaving 13 bases between them. The CDR3 length is 17 residues. The CDR3 DNA is TGTGCCAGTAGTAACCTCCGACGGTCCTCTGGGGCCAACGTCCTGACTTTC. It translates to CASSNLRRSSGANVLTF.

The chain uses TRBV7-9 and TRBJ1-2; 8 nucleotides line up with TRBD1. The length of the CDR3 is 13 residues. Unmatched junction bases numbered 5, after V lost 5 bases and J lost 6 bases. The germline gives CDR1 SEHNR, CDR2 FQNEAQ (reference sequence). As DNA, the CDR3 is TGTGCCAGCAGCGCCAGGACAGGGAATGGCTACACCTTC. As protein: CASSARTGNGYTF.

The chain carries TRBV15 and TRBJ2-7, with TRBD1 identical over 7 bases. Germline loops: CDR1 LNHNV, CDR2 YYDKDF (reference sequence). The ends lost 1 base at V and 6 bases at J; junction bases unmatched: 6. The CDR3 sequence is 14 residues long. CDR3 coding DNA: TGTGCCACCAGCAGAGGAGGGGGCGCGTCCGAGCAGTACTTC. The encoded protein is CATSRGGGASEQYF.

This clone came up a few times. This chain links TRBV5-6 with TRBJ1-6, with a tentative D call TRBD1 (5 bases). The germline CDR1 and CDR2 sequences are SGHDT and YYEEEE. Between the trimmed V and J ends, which lost 5 bases and 5 bases, there was a span of 26 bases. The length of the CDR3 is 19 residues. CDR3 sequence (DNA): TGTGCCAGCAGGAACTACTTCACTTCGTATAAGGGACATAATTCACCCCTCCACTTT. Its translation: CASRNYFTSYKGHNSPLHF.

The V gene is TRBV6-5, the J gene TRBJ1-1, with 8 bases aligning to TRBD1. V was pared by 0 bases and J by 5 bases, with 5 bases of the junction left unmatched. The CDR3 spans 15 residues. Germline V CDR1 and CDR2: MNHEY, SVGAGI. The CDR3 bases are TGTGCCAGCAGTTACTCGATCACAGGGGGGACTGAAGCTTTCTTT. Translated, it gives CASSYSITGGTEAFF.